Given below is one T cell receptor beta chain in context. This same CDR3 is encoded by further DNA sequences in the sample. The sample belongs to a study of shared clonotypes between healthy human individuals. The CDR3 spans 15 residues. V was clipped by 4 bases and J by 4 bases; unmatched bases: 2. Germline-derived CDR1 and CDR2 are MRHNA and SNTAGT. Produced via immunoSEQ multiplex PCR; TCRdb's table is partial and in-frame only. The table lists about 560,000 clones, around 78% of them singletons, with around 12% in the top ten. The receptor's source is a woman aged 40 to 50 in good health. Some clones in this sample may be carry-over from other donors' samples. The chain combines TRBV6-4 with TRBJ2-1; 12 nucleotides agree with TRBD2. The sequenced material came from PBMCs. The CDR3 here is CASSVLAGGYNEQFF. CDR3 nucleotide sequence: TGTGCCAGCAGTGTACTAGCGGGAGGATACAATGAGCAGTTCTTC.